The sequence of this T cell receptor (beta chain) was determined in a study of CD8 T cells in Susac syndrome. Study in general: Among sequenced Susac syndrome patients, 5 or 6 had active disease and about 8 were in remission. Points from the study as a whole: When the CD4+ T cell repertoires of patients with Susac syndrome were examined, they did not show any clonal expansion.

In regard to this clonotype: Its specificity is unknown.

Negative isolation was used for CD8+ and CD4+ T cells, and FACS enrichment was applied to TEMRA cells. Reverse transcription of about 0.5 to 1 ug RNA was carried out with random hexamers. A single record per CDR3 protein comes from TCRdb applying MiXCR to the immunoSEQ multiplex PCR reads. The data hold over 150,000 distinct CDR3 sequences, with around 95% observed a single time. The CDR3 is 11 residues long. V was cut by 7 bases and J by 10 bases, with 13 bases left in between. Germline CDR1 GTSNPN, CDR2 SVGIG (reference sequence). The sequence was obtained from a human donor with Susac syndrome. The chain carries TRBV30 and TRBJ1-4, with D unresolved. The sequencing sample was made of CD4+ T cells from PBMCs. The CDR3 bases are TGTGCCTCGGGAGGGCGGGCAAAACTGTTTTTT. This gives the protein CASGGRAKLFF. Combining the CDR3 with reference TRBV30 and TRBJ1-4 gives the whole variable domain SQTIHQWPATLVQPVGSPLSLECTVEGTSNPNLYWYRQAAGRGLQLLFYSVGIGQISSEVPQNLSASRPQDRQFILSSKKLLLSDSGFYLCASGGRAKLFFGSGTQLSVL.